This T cell receptor beta chain was identified during a study of T cells after yellow fever vaccination. The germline gives CDR1 SEHNR, CDR2 FQNEAQ (reference sequence). The CDR3 has 14 amino acids. Deletions cut 7 bases from V and 7 bases from J, with 19 bases between. TCRdb ran MiXCR on the 5' RACE reads and lists one entry per CDR3 protein. The table has roughly 300,000 distinct CDR3 sequences, approximately 8% seen once. The V call is TRBV7-9, the J call TRBJ1-2, with TRBD1 as a possible D gene (5 bases). The source was PBMCs, collected approximately 40 days after the first yellow fever vaccination. The sequence was obtained from a man between 18 and 35 years old who received the YFV17D yellow fever vaccine. CDR3 protein: CASTGADLWVGYTF. CDR3 DNA sequence: TGTGCCAGCACTGGGGCAGATCTATGGGTTGGCTACACCTTC.